This TCR beta chain was identified during a study of blood T cell repertoires in COVID-19. Study-level information: Italy, Spain and the United States were the sources of the convalescent and acute COVID-19 samples. In each case, the material was cDNA or gDNA derived from T cells, B-cell-depleted T cells, or PBMCs.

This clone was seen a handful of times. Germline V CDR1 and CDR2: SQVTM, ANQGSEA. V lost 4 bases, J lost 6 bases, and 15 bases lay in between. The CDR3 totals 13 residues. In the original analysis: The authors estimated nucleated cell counts from reference gene primer amplification. Generated by immunoSEQ multiplex PCR, the TCRdb table keeps only in-frame clones and is missing some. V and J calls and clone size follow that table, whereas D and trimming were derived from the DNA. The sample lists approximately 94,000 clones, around 90% occurring once. The chain employs TRBV29-1 and TRBJ1-1; D possibly corresponds to TRBD1 (6 bases). Material: peripheral blood. The sequence was collected from a woman in her seventies with acute or convalescent COVID-19. The chain's CDR3 is CSVGGGILAEAFF. The CDR3 DNA sequence: TGCAGCGTTGGAGGGGGAATCCTGGCTGAAGCTTTCTTT.